The 8 T cell receptor beta chains listed next were all sequenced from one sample in a study of shared clonotypes between healthy human individuals. Clones were sequenced by immunoSEQ multiplex PCR, and TCRdb holds only the in-frame ones, with some missing. The sample includes 2,500,000 or so clones, approximately 94% seen only once; the top ten take 0.14%. The material sequenced was naive CD4+ T cells sorted from blood. This sample's subset: CD45RA+ positively selected. These receptors came from a man younger than 35 in good health.

The chain is built from TRBV6-5 and TRBJ1-3; maybe TRBD1 (6 bases). Trimming removed 10 bases from V and 2 bases from J, with 9 bases in between. Germline CDR1 reads MNHEY; CDR2 reads SVGAGI. The CDR3 spans 12 residues. The CDR3 region is CATGATGNTIYF. In DNA, the CDR3 is TGTGCCACGGGGGCCACTGGAAACACCATATATTTT.

This clone was picked up one time. V usage is TRBV18 and J usage is TRBJ2-4; D is uncertain. The V gene lost 3 bases and the J gene lost 1 base, with 7 bases spanning the gap. Per the germline V gene, CDR1 is KGHSH and CDR2 is LQKENI. This CDR3 is built from 14 residues. CDR3 in DNA: TGTGCCAGCTCACCGAGTATGGCCAAAAACATTCAGTACTTC. Its protein product is CASSPSMAKNIQYF.

V usage is TRBV9 and J usage is TRBJ2-7; D is uncertain. The germline V gene encodes CDR1 SGDLS and CDR2 YYNGEE. V was clipped by 0 bases and J by 3 bases, with 10 bases between them. The CDR3 has 14 residues. The CDR3 coding sequence is TGTGCCAGCAGCGTAGGCAGTACGAACTACGAGCAGTACTTC. Protein sequence: CASSVGSTNYEQYF. Drawing the rest from reference TRBV9 and TRBJ2-7, the complete variable domain is DSGVTQTPKHLITATGQRVTLRCSPRSGDLSVYWYQQSLDQGLQFLIQYYNGEERAKGNILERFSAQQFPDLHSELNLSSLELGDSALYFCASSVGSTNYEQYFGPGTRLTVT.

This chain uses TRBV19 with TRBJ2-1, with D perhaps matching TRBD1 (5 bases). Between the trimmed V and J ends, which lost 4 bases and 5 bases, there was a span of 9 bases. Germline CDR1 reads LNHDA; CDR2 reads SQIVND (reference sequence). The length of the CDR3 is 13 residues. The CDR3 region is CASSTTENNEQFF. The CDR3 DNA reads TGTGCCAGTAGTACGACAGAAAACAATGAGCAGTTCTTC.

This chain connects TRBV28 to TRBJ2-1; D is undetermined. CDR1 MDHEN and CDR2 SYDVKM come from the germline V gene. This CDR3 comprises 17 residues. V lost 5 bases and J lost 0, with 17 bases in between. The CDR3 DNA is TGTGCCAGCAGTGTGACTCCATGGCGGAGCTCCTACAATGAGCAGTTCTTC. Its protein product is CASSVTPWRSSYNEQFF.

Concerning this clone itself: Distinct nucleotide sequences in the sample also encode this CDR3. The V call is TRBV5-4, the J call TRBJ2-7; 11 nucleotides match TRBD2. Losses at the gene ends were 0 bases for V and 6 bases for J; bases not matched to a gene: 5. Germline CDR1 is SGHNT and CDR2 is YYREEE (reference sequence). The CDR3 totals 15 residues. The CDR3 is CASSLGLAGGSEQYF. The CDR3 bases are TGTGCCAGCAGCTTGGGTCTAGCGGGAGGTAGCGAGCAGTACTTC.

The CDR3 protein is CAWTSRSTDTQYF. CDR3 DNA sequence: TGTGCCTGGACTTCCCGTAGCACAGATACGCAGTATTTT. The chain links TRBV30 to TRBJ2-3; D is uncertain. CDR1 GTSNPN and CDR2 SVGIG come from the germline V gene (reference sequence). Deletions cut 4 bases from V and 0 bases from J, with 8 bases between. The CDR3 runs 13 residues.

V and J are TRBV6-5 and TRBJ2-7, with D perhaps TRBD1 (6 bases). Germline V CDR1 and CDR2: MNHEY, SVGAGI. The CDR3 has 14 residues. Trimming left V 10 bases short and J 6 bases short, with 22 bases between. This chain's CDR3 is CATGLTDSKSEQYF. DNA for the CDR3: TGTGCCACTGGGTTAACGGACAGCAAGAGCGAGCAGTACTTC.